This T cell receptor (beta chain) comes out of a study of CD8 T cells in ankylosing spondylitis (dated by TCRdb to 2017 to 2019). Concerning the study at large: T cell receptor beta repertoires were profiled in healthy donors and ankylosing spondylitis patients so that disease-linked TCR variants could be found. Peripheral blood was sampled, and synovial fluid was also collected from ankylosing spondylitis patients. The full study cohort was made up of about 24 ankylosing spondylitis patients and 108 healthy donors.

On the study overall, not on this receptor specifically: Significant enrichment of the disease-linked clones was reported in matched synovial fluid samples from ankylosing spondylitis patients. The disease-linked clones had a CD8+ phenotype and were found at relatively low frequencies in peripheral blood. Some of the motif variants had been reported before in the synovial fluid and blood of reactive arthritis patients, a finding that suggests common disease-initiation mechanisms. Blood from ankylosing spondylitis patients appeared to be characterized by a TCR beta motif made up of several highly homologous amino acid variants.

Sequencing used an Illumina HiSeq 2500. Quantitative 5'-RACE with molecular barcodes was used to prepare TCR beta libraries. The source study handled its data this way. A new computational method, built on a probabilistic model of VDJ rearrangement, was used to identify disease-linked TCR variants. The public reads were reanalyzed by TCRdb: fastp trimming at Q25, MiXCR alignment, in-frame beta chains only. Rows with a matching CDR3 protein are joined into one entry that keeps the most common DNA and genes. The V and J calls were not made by the authors but by TCRdb's processing. The sample table records roughly 700,000 distinct CDR3 sequences; about 20% of these occur just once. The ten largest clones represent around 19% of the sample. Only a few counts were recorded for this clonotype. Its antigen remains unidentified. Base qualities are missing; no much larger clone stands one base away. The CDR3 holds 14 amino acids from the cysteine to the phenylalanine. The kept DNA is CDR3 alone, 42 bases in frame from the first base. V is cut by 8 bases and J by 3 bases, and the space between the germline ends is 17 bases. CDR1 and CDR2, per the germline V gene, are ENHRY and SYGVKD.

The sample was blood, either unsorted or a sorted T cell fraction (not recorded which). The sequence links TRBV10-3 to TRBJ2-7; the D segment is perhaps TRBD1 or TRBD2, each sharing 5 matched bases. The source of this sequence is a male donor with ankylosing spondylitis. Here the CDR3 is given as CAISRGHHDYEQYF. In nucleotides, the sequence is TGTGCCATCTCCCGGGGCCACCATGACTACGAGCAGTACTTC.